This T cell receptor (beta chain) was obtained from a study of vaccination and CD4 T cells after COVID-19 (dated by TCRdb to 2022 to 2024). Study-wide context: Convalescent patients had a positive SARS-CoV-2 result on nasal swab PCR, and of these patients, nine had mild disease and one had severe disease. The convalescent cohort comprised six males and four females, including two Hispanic individuals, seven Caucasians, two Asians and one multiracial person. Participants received two doses of either the Pfizer-BioNTech BNT162b2 vaccine (n=8) or the Moderna mRNA-1273 vaccine (n=2). Post-COVID blood samples were collected from convalescent patients a median of roughly 100 days after diagnosis, with a range of about 35 to 180 days. Post-vaccine blood samples were collected a median of about 11 weeks after the second vaccine dose, ranging from roughly 13 to 241 days. Overlapping spike peptide pools from SARS-CoV-2 and from the common cold coronaviruses HCoV-NL63, HCoV-OC43 and HCoV-229E were used as culture stimuli. In control cultures, a CEFX viral epitope pool was used as positive control, an HIV-1 Nef peptide pool was used as negative control, or no peptide was added. The spike-specific CD4+ TCR repertoire was compared before and after mRNA vaccination in over nine COVID-19 convalescent patients and several infection-naive healthy vaccine recipients. Overall study results and their limits: Among the post-vaccine SARS-CoV-2-reactive clones in convalescent patients, a median approximately 86% showed up only after vaccination, which suggests vaccine-specific priming. Only a relatively small number of convalescent patients were included in the study, and early timepoints following natural infection were not analyzed. The median number of SARS-CoV-2-reactive clonotypes rose from around 20 after infection to a few dozen after vaccination, but the change was not significant. Of the vaccine-specific clones in convalescent patients, 304 of 307, or nearly all, reacted only to SARS-CoV-2 spike and did not cross-react with common cold coronaviruses.

The CDR3 runs 15 amino acids, cysteine and phenylalanine included. The kept DNA is CDR3 alone, 45 bases in frame from the first base. The germline V and J ends show losses of 2 bases and 6 bases respectively, and no gene match explains 8 bases of the junction. CDR1 and CDR2, per the germline V gene (reference sequence), are DFQATT and SNEGSKA. Libraries came from PCR. At the Johns Hopkins FTIC core, DNA from the cultured CD4+ T cells underwent TCR sequencing with the Oncomine TCR Beta short-read assay. Genomic DNA was extracted from the cultured CD4+ T cells with the QIAamp micro DNA kit. Oncomine TCR Beta libraries from cultured CD4+ T cells were pooled with unique dual indexes and sequenced on an Illumina iSeq 100. In the source study's methods: Non-productive sequences were removed, and CDR3s not starting with C, not ending with F or W, or shorter than 7 amino acids were discarded. Antigen-specific clonotypes were identified with the MANAFEST web application by comparing peptide-stimulated wells with reference and other culture wells. For a clone to be called positive, the clone needed an FDR below 0.05, an odds ratio above 5, and a productive frequency above 0.1% in at least two of three replicate wells. Cross-reactive clonotypes were defined as significantly expanded in both SARS-CoV-2 spike wells and at least one common cold coronavirus spike condition. Using R version 3.6.1, CDR3 homology was evaluated through Levenshtein distances (stringdist) along with unrooted phylogenetic trees (ape). TCRdb applied fastp at Q25 and MiXCR to the public reads, then kept only in-frame beta chains. Rows with a matching CDR3 protein are joined into one entry that keeps the most common DNA and genes. In this record, the V and J calls reflect TCRdb's handling and not the investigators' own analysis. The sample table contains fewer than 20,000 distinct CDR3 sequences; only one count was recorded for 45% to 50% of them. The ten largest clones capture 12% of the sample.

In the paper's terms, the treatment or condition label means: roughly 10-day PBMC culture with coronavirus spike peptide pools or control peptides (ViraFEST assay). To expand antigen-specific T cells with peptide pools and then pick out the expanded clonotypes through TCR sequencing, the study relied on the ViraFEST assay. The convalescent patients' positive SARS-CoV-2 PCR tests were from March to December 2020, which was before the Alpha, Beta and Delta variants emerged in the United States. Each well held more than 1.5 million PBMCs cultured in IMDM containing roughly 5.4% human AB serum and roughly 9.7 IU/ml IL-2, with around 9.7 ug/ml peptide pools added. On days 3 and 7, half of the culture medium was replaced with fresh IL-2-containing medium. After 10 to 11 days of culture, CD4+ T cells were isolated by negative selection with the EasySep CD4+ T cell isolation kit. Ficoll-Paque Plus gradient centrifugation was used to isolate PBMCs from whole blood, and the isolated PBMCs were then either used fresh or cryopreserved at -140C. In general, triplicate wells were set up for every culture condition.

This clonotype was observed a handful of times. What this receptor recognizes is not known. Within one base of it there is no much larger clone, and no base qualities were kept. This receptor was obtained from a human donor who had recovered from COVID-19. The sequence links TRBV20-1 to TRBJ1-5; TRBD1 matches 9 bases in the middle. The sequenced sample consisted of CD4+ T cells from blood, cultured in vitro. The CDR3 reads as follows: CSARMGQGWGQPQHF. The DNA reads TGCAGTGCTAGAATGGGACAGGGATGGGGTCAGCCCCAGCATTTT.